These 28 T cell receptor beta chains came from one sample sequenced in a study of cytomegalovirus exposure and HLA in healthy donors. Researchers ran the PCR with 60 Vbeta and 13 Jbeta primers. The protocol was immunoSEQ multiplex PCR, while the TCRdb copy is restricted to in-frame clones and leaves out a portion. The repertoire includes about 140,000 clones, around 78% of them detected once, and less than 3.5% sits in the top ten. The sample was PBMCs. Receptors were obtained from a male donor in good health and CMV-seronegative.

Worth noting for this clone: At one boundary the junction diverges from the germline segment, which might be a read error. The chain has TRBV5-6 and TRBJ1-2, with TRBD1 matching over 12 bases. The CDR3 has 16 amino acids. Germline CDR1 reads SGHDT; CDR2 reads YYEEEE. The CDR3 here is CASSRDRGRRAYGYPF. CDR3 in DNA: TGTGCCAGCAGCCGGGACAGGGGGCGCCGTGCCTATGGCTACCCCTTC.

The gene calls are TRBV6-5 and TRBJ2-7; TRBD2 agrees at 10 bases. J was trimmed by 5 bases and V by 8 bases; bases with no gene match: 9. The CDR3 has 14 residues. In germline, CDR1 is MNHEY, CDR2 SVGAGI. As DNA, the CDR3 is TGTGCCAGCCGATCTAGCGGGAGCATCAACGAGCAGTACTTC. Residues: CASRSSGSINEQYF.

This chain links TRBV29-1 with TRBJ2-1, with TRBD2 as a possible D gene (7 bases). Germline loops: CDR1 SQVTM, CDR2 ANQGSEA. V lost 6 bases, J lost 4 bases, and 16 bases lay in between. The CDR3 is 14 residues long. As DNA, the CDR3 is TGCAGCGTGAGGGAGGGGGACATATACAATGAGCAGTTCTTC. This gives the protein CSVREGDIYNEQFF.

The rearrangement uses TRBV15 and TRBJ1-2; D might be TRBD1 (5 bases). In germline, CDR1 is LNHNV, CDR2 YYDKDF (reference sequence). The length of the CDR3 is 15 residues. The germline V and J ends were trimmed by 4 bases and 1 base, with 13 bases remaining between them. CDR3 in amino acids: CATSTLKRGNYGYTF. CDR3 nucleotides: TGTGCCACCAGCACTTTGAAAAGGGGTAACTATGGCTACACCTTC.

The chain recombines TRBV19 with TRBJ2-5; 14 bases are shared with TRBD2. V lost 3 bases, J lost 4 bases, and 1 base stayed unmatched. This CDR3 region has 15 residues. Per the germline V gene, CDR1 is LNHDA and CDR2 is SQIVND (reference sequence). The DNA for the CDR3 is TGTGCCAGTAGTATGGGACTAGCGGGAGCAGAGACCCAGTACTTC. Translating it yields CASSMGLAGAETQYF.

The chain recombines TRBV5-1 with TRBJ2-1; D ambiguous. V gave up 5 bases and J gave up 9 bases, with 12 bases separating them. This CDR3 spans 12 amino acids. The germline gives CDR1 SGHRS, CDR2 YFSETQ. The CDR3 bases are TGCGCCAGCAGGTTAAGTTCGGTTGAGCAGTTCTTC. It codes for CASRLSSVEQFF.

A word on this clone: One end of the junction fails to match germline, which may point to a read error. The chain employs TRBV5-1 and TRBJ2-3; D unresolved. This CDR3 spans 16 amino acids. Per germline, CDR1 SGHRS and CDR2 YFSETQ. The chain's CDR3 is CARSFFLGFGTDTQYF. The CDR3 DNA reads as TGCGCCCGCAGCTTCTTCCTCGGGTTCGGAACAGATACGCAGTATTTT.

Note on this clone: Distinct nucleotide sequences in the sample also encode this CDR3. V is TRBV7-8 and J is TRBJ1-1; possibly TRBD1 for D (5 bases). The CDR3 covers 14 residues. The germline gives CDR1 SGHVS, CDR2 FQNEAQ. V lost 0 bases and J 2 bases, leaving 7 bases between the germline ends. The CDR3 bases are TGTGCCAGCAGCTTAGCCACAGGCAACACTGAAGCTTTCTTT. Translating it yields CASSLATGNTEAFF.

The chain combines TRBV11-2 with TRBJ2-1; D remains unclear. V dropped 6 bases and J dropped 6 bases, with 3 bases sitting between them. The V gene's germline CDR1 is SGHAT and CDR2 FQNNGV. CDR3 length: 10 amino acids. In nucleotides, the CDR3 is TGTGCCAGCAGTCGCAATGAGCAGTTCTTC. Its protein product is CASSRNEQFF.

The chain links TRBV7-6 to TRBJ2-3, with TRBD2 matching over 9 bases. The CDR3 has 16 amino acids. Germline CDR1 is SGHVS and CDR2 is FNYEAQ. After removal of 1 base from V and 2 bases from J, the junction contained 4 bases not matched to a gene. The CDR3 sequence: CASSLGLAGVTDTQYF. The DNA for the CDR3 is TGTGCCAGCAGCTTAGGATTAGCGGGGGTCACAGATACGCAGTATTTT.

The J gene is TRBJ2-1, the V gene TRBV27, with D possibly being TRBD1 (5 bases). Germline V lookup: CDR1 MNHEY, CDR2 SMNVEV (reference sequence). This CDR3 comprises 12 residues. Between the trimmed V and J ends, which lost 2 bases and 7 bases, there was a span of 6 bases. CDR3 nucleotide sequence: TGTGCCAGCAGTTTAGCAGGGAATGAGCAGTTCTTC. This translates into CASSLAGNEQFF.

The V gene is TRBV19, the J gene TRBJ2-1; D may be TRBD1 (5 bases). This CDR3 has 14 amino acids. The germline gives CDR1 LNHDA, CDR2 SQIVND (reference sequence). The V end was cut by 3 bases, the J end by 5 bases, with 11 bases between. CDR3 nucleotide sequence: TGTGCCAGTAGTATCCAGGGTATCCACAATGAGCAGTTCTTC. Its translation is CASSIQGIHNEQFF.

The chain carries TRBV25-1 and TRBJ2-7; D perhaps matches TRBD1 (6 bases). CDR1 and CDR2 from the germline V gene are MGHDK and SYGVNS. There are 15 residues in the CDR3. Trimming cost V 4 bases and J 2 bases, with 15 bases left between them. CDR3 in DNA: TGTGCCAGCAGTGGGAAGCAAGACAGGCCCTACGAGCAGTACTTC. This sequence encodes CASSGKQDRPYEQYF.

This chain connects TRBV30 to TRBJ1-2, with 7 bases aligning to TRBD1. V trimming: 0 bases; J trimming: 4 bases; junction bases outside the gene matches: 17. This CDR3 is 18 amino acids long. Germline-derived CDR1 and CDR2 are GTSNPN and SVGIG (reference sequence). The CDR3 DNA follows: TGTGCCTGGAGTGTACGGGGCTTGGGACAGAGGATATCCTATGGCTACACCTTC. The encoded protein is CAWSVRGLGQRISYGYTF.

The chain has TRBV19 and TRBJ2-1; 9 nucleotides align to TRBD2. Unmatched junction bases numbered 9, after V lost 3 bases and J lost 9 bases. Per the germline V gene, CDR1 is LNHDA and CDR2 is SQIVND (reference sequence). The CDR3 runs 15 residues. The CDR3 sequence is CASSMIGSGGREQFF. In nucleotides, the CDR3 is TGTGCCAGTAGTATGATAGGAAGCGGGGGGCGTGAGCAGTTCTTC.

This chain uses TRBV6-1 with TRBJ2-2; 8 bases align to TRBD1. V dropped 7 bases and J dropped 6; count of bases not matched to a gene: 7. This CDR3 contains 14 residues. The germline V gene has CDR1 MNHNS and CDR2 SASEGT. CDR3 nucleotide sequence: TGTGCCAGCACACAGGGGACAGGTTCCGGGGAGCTGTTTTTT. Translating it yields CASTQGTGSGELFF.

This chain links TRBV19 with TRBJ2-2; 9 bases agree with TRBD1. V shed 4 bases, J shed 12 bases, and the junction held 6 bases outside the gene matches. Germline V gives CDR1 LNHDA, CDR2 SQIVND (reference sequence). This CDR3 spans 13 amino acids. The CDR3: CASSTGTGKKLFF. The CDR3 DNA reads as TGTGCCAGTAGTACTGGGACAGGGAAGAAGCTGTTTTTT.

The chain recombines TRBV25-1 with TRBJ1-1, with D maybe TRBD1 (5 bases). V dropped 2 bases and J dropped 1 base, with 11 bases sitting between them. The germline V gene has CDR1 MGHDK and CDR2 SYGVNS. The CDR3 runs 15 residues. CDR3 sequence reads: CASSEAGQQNTEAFF. The CDR3 nucleotides are TGTGCCAGCAGTGAAGCGGGGCAGCAGAACACTGAAGCTTTCTTT.

The chain couples TRBV4-1 to TRBJ2-7; D is uncertain. Germline lookup yields CDR1 MGHRA and CDR2 YSYEKL. The CDR3 totals 13 residues. Trimming took 0 bases from V and 2 from J, leaving 5 bases between them. The CDR3 reads CASSQEITYEQYF. For the CDR3, the DNA is TGCGCCAGCAGCCAAGAAATCACCTACGAGCAGTACTTC.

Only one count was recorded for this clone. The rearrangement links TRBV4-3 to TRBJ1-2, with 8 bases matching TRBD1. CDR3 size: 15 residues. J was trimmed by 6 bases and V by 1 base; bases with no gene match: 7. The germline gives CDR1 LGHNA, CDR2 YSLEER. The CDR3 loop reads CASSQGQGPEDGYTF. CDR3 coding DNA: TGCGCCAGCAGCCAAGGACAGGGGCCAGAGGATGGCTACACCTTC.

The CDR3 sequence: CASPGGQISTDTQYF. DNA for the CDR3: TGTGCCAGTCCGGGCGGGCAAATTAGCACAGATACGCAGTATTTT. The genes are TRBV2 and TRBJ2-3; D possibly corresponds to TRBD2 (5 bases). The CDR3 has 15 residues. V lost 9 bases and J 0 bases, leaving 16 bases between the germline ends. CDR1 SNHLY and CDR2 FYNNEI come from the germline V gene. Looking up the rest from reference TRBV2 and TRBJ2-3 gives the full variable domain: EPEVTQTPSHQVTQMGQEVILRCVPISNHLYFYWYRQILGQKVEFLVSFYNNEISEKSEIFDDQFSVERPDGSNFTLKIRSTKLEDSAMYFCASPGGQISTDTQYFGPGTRLTVL.

The chain uses TRBV5-6 and TRBJ2-1; D gene uncertain. The CDR3 sequence is 12 residues long. Trimming cost V 3 bases and J 6 bases, with 7 bases left between them. The V gene's germline CDR1 is SGHDT and CDR2 YYEEEE. The CDR3 loop is CASSSESNEQFF. Here the CDR3 DNA reads TGTGCCAGCAGCTCGGAGAGCAATGAGCAGTTCTTC.

The rearrangement joins TRBV9 to TRBJ2-2, with 10 bases that match TRBD1. Trimming at V came to 3 bases and at J to 7 bases, leaving 6 bases not matched to a gene. CDR1 is SGDLS, CDR2 YYNGEE, per germline. There are 15 residues in the CDR3. The DNA for the CDR3 is TGTGCCAGCAGCGGGCGGACAGGGGGTCTCGGGGAGCTGTTTTTT. It codes for CASSGRTGGLGELFF.

The chain is built from TRBV30 and TRBJ2-7; no firm D call. The CDR3 runs 13 residues. Trimming stripped 0 bases from V and 12 bases from J, with 18 bases between. Germline lookup yields CDR1 GTSNPN and CDR2 SVGIG (reference sequence). The chain's CDR3 is CAWSVNTGGAPYF. As DNA, the CDR3 is TGTGCCTGGAGTGTAAATACGGGTGGAGCACCGTACTTC.

The DNA of the CDR3 is TGTGCCAGCAGCTACGGGACAGGGGGCGCAGCTGGAAAACTGTTTTTT. Amino acid sequence: CASSYGTGGAAGKLFF. This chain links TRBV5-5 with TRBJ1-4; 12 bases agree with TRBD1. The ends lost 3 bases at V and 10 bases at J; junction bases unmatched: 10. Germline CDR1 is SGHKS and CDR2 is YYEKEE (reference sequence). The CDR3 extends over 16 amino acids.

This clone has only a few counts. V gene TRBV6-5 combines with J gene TRBJ1-1; D call uncertain. Looked up from germline, CDR1 is MNHEY and CDR2 is SVGAGI. The CDR3 length is 13 residues. V was shortened by 1 base and J by 1 base, with 4 bases between the two germline ends. The DNA of the CDR3 is TGTGCCAGCAGTTACTACACGAACACTGAAGCTTTCTTT. Residues: CASSYYTNTEAFF.

The chain joins TRBV7-3 to TRBJ2-2; D uncertain. Looked up from germline, CDR1 is SGHTA and CDR2 is FQGTGA. CDR3 length equals 12 residues. Trimming pared 8 bases from V and 0 bases from J, leaving 4 bases between. The CDR3 coding sequence is TGTGCCAGCGGGCCGAACACCGGGGAGCTGTTTTTT. This gives the protein CASGPNTGELFF. The full variable domain, rest sourced from reference TRBV7-3 and TRBJ2-2, is GAGVSQTPSNKVTEKGKYVELRCDPISGHTALYWYRQSLGQGPEFLIYFQGTGAADDSGLPNDRFFAVRPEGSVSTLKIQRTERGDSAVYLCASGPNTGELFFGEGSRLTVL.

The rearrangement joins TRBV7-9 to TRBJ1-4, with D unresolved. The CDR3 runs 15 residues. Trimming took 3 bases from V and 8 from J, leaving 16 bases between them. Germline V gives CDR1 SEHNR, CDR2 FQNEAQ (reference sequence). The CDR3 DNA reads as TGTGCCAGCAGCTTCCGGCGGCCCCGTGAGGAAAAACTGTTTTTT. It yields the protein CASSFRRPREEKLFF.